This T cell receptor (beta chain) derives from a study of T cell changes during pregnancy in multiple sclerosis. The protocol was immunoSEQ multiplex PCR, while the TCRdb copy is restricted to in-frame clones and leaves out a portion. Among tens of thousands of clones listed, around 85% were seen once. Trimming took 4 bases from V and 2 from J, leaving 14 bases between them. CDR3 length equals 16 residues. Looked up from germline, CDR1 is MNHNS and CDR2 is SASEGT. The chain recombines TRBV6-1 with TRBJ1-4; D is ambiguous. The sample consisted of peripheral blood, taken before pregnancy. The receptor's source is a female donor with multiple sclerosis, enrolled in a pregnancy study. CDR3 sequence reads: CASSALFSSTNEKLFF. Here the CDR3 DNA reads TGTGCCAGCAGTGCCCTTTTTTCGAGTACTAATGAAAAACTGTTTTTT.